One and the same sample provided the 8 T cell receptor beta chains below, sequenced in a study of monozygotic twins with inflammatory bowel disease. One entry per CDR3 protein, without DNA, is what TCRdb gives after re-calling the 5' RACE reads. This sample's table has about 380,000 distinct CDR3 sequences. Input material: blood. These receptor sequences come from a human donor with ulcerative colitis or Crohn's disease, or a healthy co-twin of an affected twin (not recorded which).

The rearrangement links TRBV20-1 to TRBJ2-1; the D gene TCRdb calls, TRBD2, cannot be checked with no DNA. Germline assignment: CDR1 DFQATT and CDR2 SNEGSKA (reference sequence). CDR3 length equals 15 residues. This chain's CDR3 is CSARDWRVAYNEQFF.

This chain links TRBV28 with TRBJ2-5. The CDR3 runs to 11 residues. Germline V gives CDR1 MDHEN, CDR2 SYDVKM. This chain's CDR3 is CASTSVKDQYF. The full variable domain, completed using reference TRBV28 and TRBJ2-5, is DVKVTQSSRYLVKRTGEKVFLECVQDMDHENMFWYRQDPGLGLRLIYFSYDVKMKEKGDIPEGYSVSREKKERFSLILESASTNQTSMYLCASTSVKDQYFGPGTRLLVL.

The chain has TRBV4-2 and TRBJ2-3; TCRdb designates TRBD2, a call that cannot be tested without DNA. CDR3 length: 16 amino acids. The germline CDR1 and CDR2 sequences are LGHNA and YNFKEQ. CDR3 sequence reads: CASSQDGNGGRHTQYF.

The rearrangement joins TRBV9 to TRBJ2-3; TCRdb reports TRBD2, a call that lacks DNA to check it against. CDR1 SGDLS and CDR2 YYNGEE come from the germline V gene. This CDR3 spans 16 amino acids. CDR3 in amino acids: CASSEFSGGTTDTQYF.

The rearrangement joins TRBV7-2 to TRBJ2-3; the D call of TRBD2 rests on TCRdb alone, since no DNA is present to check it. Germline V CDR1 and CDR2: SGHTA, FQGNSA. The CDR3 length is 15 residues. CDR3 loop: CASRPSGGARNTQYF. Together with reference TRBV7-2 and TRBJ2-3, the CDR3 gives the full variable domain: GAGVSQSPSNKVTEKGKDVELRCDPISGHTALYWYRQSLGQGLEFLIYFQGNSAPDKSGLPSDRFSAERTGGSVSTLTIQRTQQEDSAVYLCASRPSGGARNTQYFGPGTRLTVL.

The rearrangement uses TRBV7-2 and TRBJ2-5; TCRdb lists TRBD1, though no DNA is available to test this call. CDR3 length equals 15 residues. The germline V gene has CDR1 SGHTA and CDR2 FQGNSA. This chain's CDR3 is CASSYNKGRGETQYF.

CDR3 region: CASSPMTGGVEQYF. The V and J genes are TRBV5-1 and TRBJ2-7; lacking DNA, the TRBD1 call made by TCRdb goes unchecked. The germline gives CDR1 SGHRS, CDR2 YFSETQ. The CDR3 has 14 amino acids.

The CDR3: CASSPPVGRNTDTQYF. This sequence joins TRBV18 and TRBJ2-3. In germline, CDR1 is KGHSH, CDR2 LQKENI. This CDR3 is 16 amino acids long.